Listed here are 30 T cell receptor beta chains from one sample, sequenced in a study of pediatric ulcerative colitis. Assay: immunoSEQ multiplex PCR; the TCRdb copy retains only in-frame clones and omits some. The top ten hold roughly 24% of the sample, which has about 36,000 clones, 83% seen once. Sample: blood. The receptors shown here come from a girl between 10 and 17 years old with moderate ulcerative colitis.

The chain combines TRBV28 with TRBJ1-1; unclear D gene. The CDR3 contains 12 residues. Germline CDR1 is MDHEN and CDR2 is SYDVKM. V lost 8 bases and J 1 base, leaving 8 bases between the germline ends. CDR3 residues: CASRYSNTEAFF. CDR3 in DNA: TGTGCCAGCCGTTATTCGAACACTGAAGCTTTCTTT.

The chain links TRBV7-7 to TRBJ1-5; D unresolved. The V gene's germline CDR1 is SSHAT and CDR2 FNYEAQ (reference sequence). CDR3 length: 13 residues. The CDR3 region is CASSQDFNQPQHF. Here the CDR3 DNA reads TGTGCTAGCTCCCAGGACTTTAATCAGCCCCAGCATTTT.

The J gene is TRBJ2-1, the V gene TRBV9; D gene uncertain. The V end lost 0 bases, the J end lost 2 bases, and 12 bases lay between the germline ends. The CDR3 length is 16 residues. CDR1 SGDLS and CDR2 YYNGEE come from the germline V gene. The CDR3 DNA follows: TGTGCCAGCAGCGTAGGGGTTCGGCGGACCTACAATGAGCAGTTCTTC. This encodes CASSVGVRRTYNEQFF. The complete variable domain, with remaining parts taken from reference TRBV9 and TRBJ2-1, reads DSGVTQTPKHLITATGQRVTLRCSPRSGDLSVYWYQQSLDQGLQFLIQYYNGEERAKGNILERFSAQQFPDLHSELNLSSLELGDSALYFCASSVGVRRTYNEQFFGPGTRLTVL.

The CDR3 is CASSLLPEMNTEAFF. The CDR3 region has the DNA TGTGCCAGCAGCTTGCTCCCAGAGATGAACACTGAAGCTTTCTTT. This chain connects TRBV5-4 to TRBJ1-1, with D unresolved. Per germline, CDR1 SGHNT and CDR2 YYREEE (reference sequence). The CDR3 consists of 15 residues. Trimming left V 1 base short and J 0 bases short, with 10 bases between.

The chain joins TRBV28 to TRBJ1-5; TRBD1 might be the D (6 bases). CDR3 length equals 16 residues. V lost 1 base and J 6 bases, leaving 16 bases between the germline ends. From germline, CDR1 is MDHEN and CDR2 SYDVKM. The CDR3 nucleotides read TGTGCCAGCAGTTTATTAGCGTCAGGGGTGACTCAGCCCCAGCATTTT. Its translation: CASSLLASGVTQPQHF. Full variable domain (outside the CDR3, taken from reference TRBV28 and TRBJ1-5): DVKVTQSSRYLVKRTGEKVFLECVQDMDHENMFWYRQDPGLGLRLIYFSYDVKMKEKGDIPEGYSVSREKKERFSLILESASTNQTSMYLCASSLLASGVTQPQHFGDGTRLSIL.

This rearrangement joins TRBV7-2 to TRBJ1-5; D is undetermined. Trimming shortened V by 4 bases and J by 4 bases, and 5 bases separated the two germline ends. CDR1 is SGHTA and CDR2 is FQGNSA in the germline V gene. The CDR3 length is 12 residues. The DNA of the CDR3 is TGTGCCAGCAGCTCCTTAAATCAGCCCCAGCATTTT. As protein: CASSSLNQPQHF.

The chain carries TRBV19 and TRBJ2-7; no clear D. Germline CDR1 reads LNHDA; CDR2 reads SQIVND (reference sequence). Deletions cut 5 bases from V and 6 bases from J, with 11 bases between. The CDR3 loop spans 12 amino acids. The chain's CDR3 is CASSPRLGEQYF. Written as DNA, the CDR3 is TGTGCCAGTAGTCCACGACTCGGCGAGCAGTACTTC.

This clone has just one count. This rearrangement joins TRBV19 to TRBJ1-5; 7 bases are a match to TRBD1. The CDR3 extends over 16 amino acids. With 4 bases clipped from V and 4 bases from J, the junction kept 10 bases outside the gene matches. Germline CDR1 and CDR2: LNHDA and SQIVND (reference sequence). The CDR3 DNA reads TGTGCCAGTAGTACCCCCTGGGGGACAGAGAATCAGCCCCAGCATTTT. This encodes CASSTPWGTENQPQHF.

The V and J genes are TRBV27 and TRBJ2-1, with 8 nucleotides matching TRBD2. Trimming took 4 bases from V and 7 from J; bases not matched to a gene: 3. The germline V gene has CDR1 MNHEY and CDR2 SMNVEV (reference sequence). This CDR3 spans 13 amino acids. The CDR3 nucleotides are TGTGCCAGCAGTTCTCGACTAGCGAATGAGCAGTTCTTC. As protein: CASSSRLANEQFF.

The rearrangement links TRBV13 to TRBJ2-2; 8 bases match TRBD1. This CDR3 is built from 15 residues. Unmatched junction bases numbered 4, after V lost 5 bases and J lost 2 bases. CDR1 and CDR2 from the germline V gene are PRHDT and FYEKMQ (reference sequence). The DNA of the CDR3 is TGTGCCAGCAGCAGCGGACAGGGCAACACCGGGGAGCTGTTTTTT. It specifies CASSSGQGNTGELFF.

The rearrangement uses TRBV10-3 and TRBJ1-1, with D tentatively TRBD1 (6 bases). This CDR3 has 13 residues. Germline V gives CDR1 ENHRY, CDR2 SYGVKD. Trimming took off 4 bases at V and 5 bases at J, with 11 bases between the two ends. The CDR3 DNA is TGTGCCATCAGTGGGGGGGCGGGGACTGAAGCTTTCTTT. Protein product: CAISGGAGTEAFF.

The chain recombines TRBV27 with TRBJ1-5; 8 bases match TRBD1. J was trimmed by 6 bases and V by 0 bases; bases with no gene match: 7. CDR1 and CDR2 (germline): MNHEY, SMNVEV (reference sequence). The CDR3 is 16 amino acids. This CDR3 is CASSLSNTGGFQPQHF. CDR3 in DNA: TGTGCCAGCAGTTTATCGAATACAGGGGGTTTTCAGCCCCAGCATTTT.

Sample share makes this clone medium-sized. The CDR3 spells CASSTRDRGAGELFF. CDR3 nucleotide sequence: TGTGCCAGCAGTACCCGGGACAGGGGGGCCGGGGAGCTGTTTTTT. The rearrangement links TRBV6-6 to TRBJ2-2; 11 bases align to TRBD1. The CDR3 runs 15 residues. The germline V gene has CDR1 MNHNY and CDR2 SVGAGI (reference sequence). V trimming: 5 bases; J trimming: 6 bases; junction bases outside the gene matches: 5.

This rearrangement joins TRBV9 to TRBJ2-1, with D perhaps TRBD2 (6 bases). Trimming left V 0 bases short and J 4 bases short, with 14 bases between. Germline V gene data show CDR1 as SGDLS and CDR2 as YYNGEE. The CDR3 totals 16 residues. In DNA, the CDR3 is TGTGCCAGCAGCGTAGTTGGGGGAGGTGGGTACAATGAGCAGTTCTTC. Encoded protein: CASSVVGGGGYNEQFF.

This rearrangement joins TRBV11-2 to TRBJ1-1; D is perhaps TRBD1 (6 bases). The CDR3 runs to 17 residues. Between the trimmed V and J ends, which lost 2 bases and 4 bases, there was a span of 20 bases. CDR1 and CDR2 from the germline V gene are SGHAT and FQNNGV. CDR3 nucleotides: TGTGCCAGCAGCTTAAGTTACTTCGGAGGGGGAGTCACTGAAGCTTTCTTT. Encoded protein: CASSLSYFGGGVTEAFF.

This clone was observed once. This chain joins TRBV10-3 and TRBJ1-5; D is possibly TRBD1 (6 bases). With 1 base removed from V and 3 bases from J, the gap between germline ends came to 10 bases. This CDR3 is built from 15 residues. In germline, CDR1 is ENHRY, CDR2 SYGVKD. In nucleotides, the CDR3 is TGTGCCATCAGTGAGTTACAGGGTTCCAATCAGCCCCAGCATTTT. As protein: CAISELQGSNQPQHF.

V and J are TRBV15 and TRBJ1-4; no clear D gene. This CDR3 contains 17 residues. Germline CDR1 reads LNHNV; CDR2 reads YYDKDF (reference sequence). The V and J ends lost 5 bases and 0 bases respectively, with 16 bases between them. In DNA form, the CDR3 reads TGTGCCACCAGCGCCCGACGGAAGATTGCAACTAATGAAAAACTGTTTTTT. Translating it yields CATSARRKIATNEKLFF.

CDR3 nucleotide sequence: TGTGCCAGTAGTGGAAGGGACCGATCGAACACTGAAGCTTTCTTT. Translating it yields CASSGRDRSNTEAFF. The gene calls are TRBV19 and TRBJ1-1, with D tentatively TRBD1 (5 bases). The length of the CDR3 is 15 residues. Trimming took off 5 bases at V and 1 base at J, with 14 bases between the two ends. Germline V CDR1 and CDR2: LNHDA, SQIVND (reference sequence).

This clone was detected only a few times. The chain carries TRBV7-9 and TRBJ1-1, with a tentative D call TRBD1 (5 bases). The germline V gene encodes CDR1 SEHNR and CDR2 FQNEAQ (reference sequence). CDR3 length: 12 amino acids. Deletions cut 4 bases from V and 10 bases from J, with 13 bases between. The CDR3 region has the DNA TGTGCCAGCAGCTGGCAGGGTGGCGGAGCTTTCTTT. Protein: CASSWQGGGAFF.

V gene TRBV11-2 combines with J gene TRBJ2-1; TRBD1 aligns across 9 bases. CDR3 size: 16 residues. After removal of 6 bases from V and 1 base from J, the junction contained 7 bases not matched to a gene. Germline V lookup: CDR1 SGHAT, CDR2 FQNNGV. The CDR3 DNA reads TGTGCCAGCAGGGTCGGGACAGGGACTTCCTACAATGAGCAGTTCTTC. It codes for CASRVGTGTSYNEQFF. The whole variable domain, filled in from reference TRBV11-2 and TRBJ2-1, reads EAGVAQSPRYKIIEKRQSVAFWCNPISGHATLYWYQQILGQGPKLLIQFQNNGVVDDSQLPKDRFSAERLKGVDSTLKIQPAKLEDSAVYLCASRVGTGTSYNEQFFGPGTRLTVL.

This chain joins TRBV7-9 and TRBJ1-1; the D is unclear. The V end was cut by 3 bases, the J end by 1 base, with 6 bases between. Per germline, CDR1 SEHNR and CDR2 FQNEAQ (reference sequence). This CDR3 has 13 amino acids. This CDR3 is CASSFMGNTEAFF. In DNA, the CDR3 is TGTGCCAGCAGCTTTATGGGGAACACTGAAGCTTTCTTT.

The chain links TRBV11-2 to TRBJ2-1, with a possible D match to TRBD1 (7 bases). V was clipped by 4 bases and J by 3 bases, with 13 bases between them. Per germline, CDR1 SGHAT and CDR2 FQNNGV. This CDR3 contains 15 residues. CDR3 in amino acids: CASSYRQGLYNEQFF. CDR3 sequence (DNA): TGTGCCAGCAGCTATCGACAGGGACTCTACAATGAGCAGTTCTTC.

The chain has TRBV19 and TRBJ1-5, with TRBD1 identical over 9 bases. Germline V lookup: CDR1 LNHDA, CDR2 SQIVND (reference sequence). This CDR3 is 15 amino acids long. Germline trimming cut 3 bases from V and 3 bases from J; bases unmatched to any gene: 3. The CDR3 sequence: CASSIRQGVNQPQHF. CDR3 nucleotides: TGTGCCAGTAGTATTAGACAGGGGGTCAATCAGCCCCAGCATTTT.

The chain is built from TRBV15 and TRBJ1-6; weak D call: TRBD1 (6 bases). The CDR3 runs to 18 residues. The germline gives CDR1 LNHNV, CDR2 YYDKDF (reference sequence). The V and J ends lost 0 bases and 10 bases respectively, with 22 bases between them. This CDR3 is CATSRDLGHPLRYSPLHF. CDR3 in DNA: TGTGCCACCAGCAGAGATTTGGGACACCCTCTGAGGTACTCACCCCTCCACTTT. Using reference TRBV15 and TRBJ1-6 for the parts outside the CDR3, the full variable domain is DAMVIQNPRYQVTQFGKPVTLSCSQTLNHNVMYWYQQKSSQAPKLLFHYYDKDFNNEADTPDNFQSRRPNTSFCFLDIRSPGLGDTAMYLCATSRDLGHPLRYSPLHFGNGTRLTVT.

The chain recombines TRBV2 with TRBJ1-2; TRBD1 is a possible D gene (6 bases). Looked up from germline, CDR1 is SNHLY and CDR2 is FYNNEI. The CDR3 has 15 amino acids. V lost 4 bases and J 2 bases, leaving 14 bases between the germline ends. CDR3 protein: CASSGWTVPNYGYTF. CDR3 nucleotide sequence: TGTGCCAGCAGTGGATGGACAGTGCCAAACTATGGCTACACCTTC.

The V gene is TRBV15, the J gene TRBJ2-1, with TRBD1 matching 9 bases. CDR1 LNHNV and CDR2 YYDKDF come from the germline V gene (reference sequence). V was pared by 4 bases and J by 7 bases, with 14 bases of the junction left unmatched. The CDR3 is 17 residues long. The CDR3 region is CATSIPQGALSGNEQFF. The CDR3 region has the DNA TGTGCCACCAGCATCCCACAGGGGGCCCTAAGTGGGAATGAGCAGTTCTTC.

V usage is TRBV19 and J usage is TRBJ2-6, with D maybe TRBD1 (6 bases). The length of the CDR3 is 20 residues. CDR1 is LNHDA and CDR2 is SQIVND in the germline V gene (reference sequence). V dropped 5 bases and J dropped 0 bases, with 23 bases sitting between them. In nucleotides, the CDR3 is TGTGCCAGTAGTCCACACCCCACGCAGGGGCCACACTCTGGGGCCAACGTCCTGACTTTC. Translation gives CASSPHPTQGPHSGANVLTF. The whole variable domain, remainder taken from reference TRBV19 and TRBJ2-6, is DGGITQSPKYLFRKEGQNVTLSCEQNLNHDAMYWYRQDPGQGLRLIYYSQIVNDFQKGDIAEGYSVSREKKESFPLTVTSAQKNPTAFYLCASSPHPTQGPHSGANVLTFGAGSRLTVL.

CDR3 coding DNA: TGTGCCAGTAGTGATCCGGGACCGTGGGCTTTCTTT. This gives the protein CASSDPGPWAFF. The V and J genes are TRBV19 and TRBJ1-1; possibly TRBD1 for D (5 bases). Trimming shortened V by 5 bases and J by 11 bases, and 15 bases separated the two germline ends. The V gene's germline CDR1 is LNHDA and CDR2 SQIVND (reference sequence). This CDR3 spans 12 amino acids. Filled out from reference TRBV19 and TRBJ1-1, the complete variable domain reads DGGITQSPKYLFRKEGQNVTLSCEQNLNHDAMYWYRQDPGQGLRLIYYSQIVNDFQKGDIAEGYSVSREKKESFPLTVTSAQKNPTAFYLCASSDPGPWAFFGQGTRLTVV.

The chain is built from TRBV10-1 and TRBJ2-7; D is unclear. Germline V CDR1 and CDR2: WNHNN, SYGVQD (reference sequence). The CDR3 is 10 amino acids. V was clipped by 10 bases and J by 1 base, with 5 bases between them. The CDR3 is CAKPSYEQYF. The CDR3 nucleotides read TGCGCCAAACCGTCCTACGAGCAGTACTTC.

The genes are TRBV27 and TRBJ2-1; D perhaps matches TRBD1 (6 bases). V was clipped by 3 bases and J by 3 bases, with 12 bases between them. CDR3 length equals 15 residues. Germline V lookup: CDR1 MNHEY, CDR2 SMNVEV (reference sequence). The CDR3 spells CASSFAGAGYNEQFF. The CDR3, as DNA: TGTGCCAGCAGTTTTGCAGGGGCGGGCTACAATGAGCAGTTCTTC.